The present entry profiles one T cell receptor (beta chain) with its context. Its antigen target is currently unknown. No base quality information exists; no much larger clone differs at one position. The library was produced with the immunoSEQ multiplex PCR assay. TCRdb carries this immuneACCESS record with in-frame sequences only. Its versions omit some clonotypes, under half of them owing to an unresolved V gene in the studies checked, with the rest unexplained. The sample includes 50,000 to 60,000 clones, with approximately 90% observed a single time. Together, the top ten hold around 3.5% of the sample. This record belongs to a study of T cell changes during pregnancy in multiple sclerosis (dated by TCRdb to between 2019 and 2020). Looking at the study overall: Changes in the T cell repertoire over the course of pregnancy were examined in this study in women with multiple sclerosis.

CDR1 and CDR2 are drawn from the germline V gene: LGHNA, YNFKEQ. At the junction V is shortened by 0 bases and J by 4 bases; bases outside the gene matches: 9. The CDR3 spans 16 residues, from the cysteine through the phenylalanine. Only CDR3 DNA remains: 48 bases, in frame from the first base. Sample: peripheral blood, taken after pregnancy. Recombination joined TRBV4-2 with TRBJ2-7, and 7 junction bases match TRBD1. This TCR came from a female donor in good health, enrolled as a control in a pregnancy study. The sequenced DNA is TGTGCCAGCAGCCAAGAAGGGACAGAGCTGATTTACGAGCAGTACTTC. Its amino acids are CASSQEGTELIYEQYF.